This T cell receptor beta chain was observed in a study of response to subunit inactivated influenza vaccine. Study results and limitations: That few new T cells are recruited by each seasonal influenza vaccination was the authors' suggestion.

TCRdb re-derived calls from the RT-PCR reads in MiXCR, one entry per CDR3 protein. The sample contains a few hundred thousand distinct CDR3 sequences, 21% of which appear only once. This clonotype was detected a few times. Its specificity is not known. The CDR3 is 15 residues long. The germline CDR1 and CDR2 sequences are LGHNA and YNFKEQ. V was pared by 0 bases and J by 1 base, with 6 bases between. This material consisted of PBMCs from blood, taken approximately 20 months after vaccination. V usage is TRBV4-2 and J usage is TRBJ2-2, with D possibly being TRBD2 (5 bases). The sequence was obtained from a man aged 50 to 69 who received an inactivated influenza vaccine. CDR3 sequence (DNA): TGTGCCAGCAGCCAAGATCGGGGGAACACCGGGGAGCTGTTTTTT. This translates into CASSQDRGNTGELFF.